This T cell receptor (beta chain) is drawn from a study of blood T cell repertoires in COVID-19. Study background: PBMCs, B-cell-depleted T cells, or T cells provided the cDNA or gDNA that made up the material.

Repertoires were generated with immunoSEQ multiplex PCR, while TCRdb's copy carries only in-frame clones and drops some. The sample comprises a few hundred thousand clones, less than 90% of which are singletons, and roughly 4% rests with the top ten. The CDR3 is 14 residues long. The TCR originated in a man in his fifties or sixties who had recovered from COVID-19. The chain has TRBV21-1 and TRBJ2-3; no check of the table's D call, TRBD1, against the DNA was made. TRBV21-1 is labeled a pseudogene. The sequenced sample consisted of peripheral blood. This CDR3 reads CASRSDRIGDTQYF. In DNA, the CDR3 is TGTGCCAGCAGGTCAGACAGGATTGGAGATACGCAGTATTTT.